One sample yielded the 18 T cell receptor beta chains listed below, sequenced in a study of T-cell reconstitution after alpha-beta-depleted transplantation in children. A library of TCRbeta sequences, prepared with unique molecular identifiers, was generated. TCRdb independently ran MiXCR on the PCR reads; one entry per CDR3 protein. The sample gives more than 85,000 distinct CDR3 sequences, 9% to 12% of which show up once; approximately 8% is in the top ten. The material sequenced was PBMCs from the stem cell graft donor, taken from the stem cell graft. The receptors were sampled from a human donor who donated a stem cell graft to a child with acute lymphoblastic leukemia.

Many counts were recorded for this clonotype. V usage is TRBV27 and J usage is TRBJ1-5; D might be TRBD1 (5 bases). Germline V lookup: CDR1 MNHEY, CDR2 SMNVEV (reference sequence). V dropped 3 bases and J dropped 2 bases, with 8 bases sitting between them. The CDR3 sequence is 14 residues long. The CDR3 region is CASSFAGGNQPQHF. CDR3 DNA: TGTGCCAGCAGTTTCGCGGGGGGCAATCAGCCCCAGCATTTT.

This clonotype showed up many times. This sequence joins TRBV7-2 and TRBJ2-7; possibly TRBD2 for D (6 bases). CDR1 and CDR2 (germline): SGHTA, FQGNSA. The CDR3 has 16 residues. Trimming took 0 bases from V and 2 from J, leaving 14 bases between them. The CDR3 protein is CASSLATSTGAYEQYF. CDR3 coding DNA: TGTGCCAGCAGCTTAGCGACATCGACGGGGGCCTACGAGCAGTACTTC. The complete variable domain, with remaining parts taken from reference TRBV7-2 and TRBJ2-7, reads GAGVSQSPSNKVTEKGKDVELRCDPISGHTALYWYRQSLGQGLEFLIYFQGNSAPDKSGLPSDRFSAERTGGSVSTLTIQRTQQEDSAVYLCASSLATSTGAYEQYFGPGTRLTVT.

This clonotype has at least ten counts. The gene calls are TRBV5-1 and TRBJ2-1; 9 bases map to TRBD2. Germline lookup yields CDR1 SGHRS and CDR2 YFSETQ. There are 16 residues in the CDR3. J was trimmed by 7 bases and V by 1 base; bases with no gene match: 9. The CDR3 region has the DNA TGCGCCAGCAGCTTGAGGTCGGGACTAGCCGGAAATGAGCAGTTCTTC. Translated, it gives CASSLRSGLAGNEQFF.

This clonotype is medium-sized (0.01 to 0.1%) in the sample. The chain combines TRBV10-3 with TRBJ2-5; D remains ambiguous. The CDR3 is made up of 15 amino acids. With 3 bases removed from V and 4 bases from J, the gap between germline ends came to 15 bases. The germline V gene has CDR1 ENHRY and CDR2 SYGVKD. The CDR3 DNA reads TGTGCCATCAGTGATTCGGCGTCCCCCCGAGAGACCCAGTACTTC. Translation gives CAISDSASPRETQYF.

This clonotype has a single count. The V call is TRBV19, the J call TRBJ1-4, with TRBD1 matching over 8 bases. The junction had 3 bases not matched to a gene; V was cut back by 7 bases and J by 2 bases. The CDR3 has 14 amino acids. Germline V CDR1 and CDR2: LNHDA, SQIVND (reference sequence). CDR3 coding DNA: TGTGCCAGTACAGGGGACAGGACTAATGAAAAACTGTTTTTT. This gives the protein CASTGDRTNEKLFF.

This clonotype was observed many times. The chain combines TRBV24-1 with TRBJ2-7; TRBD1 might be the D (5 bases). CDR1 KGHDR and CDR2 SFDVKD come from the germline V gene. This CDR3 is 15 amino acids long. V shed 3 bases and J shed 1 base, with 12 bases lying between them. The DNA for the CDR3 is TGTGCCACCAGTGATGGACCGAGGACATCCTACGAGCAGTACTTC. Translated, it gives CATSDGPRTSYEQYF.

This clonotype was recorded at least ten times. V is TRBV10-3 and J is TRBJ2-7, with 8 bases matching TRBD1. Losses at the gene ends were 3 bases for V and 2 bases for J; bases not matched to a gene: 6. This CDR3 has 15 residues. Germline V lookup: CDR1 ENHRY, CDR2 SYGVKD. The CDR3 is CAISDPDRAPYEQYF. In nucleotides, the CDR3 is TGTGCCATCAGTGACCCGGACAGGGCCCCCTACGAGCAGTACTTC.

At least ten counts were recorded for this clonotype. The V call is TRBV4-2, the J call TRBJ1-5; tentative D call: TRBD1 (5 bases). Germline values: CDR1 LGHNA, CDR2 YNFKEQ. The CDR3 length is 16 residues. V gave up 0 bases and J gave up 3 bases, with 12 bases separating them. CDR3 in amino acids: CASSQDLARDNQPQHF. CDR3 nucleotides: TGTGCCAGCAGCCAAGATTTGGCCAGGGACAATCAGCCCCAGCATTTT.

This clonotype showed up many times. V gene TRBV12-3 or TRBV12-4 combines with J gene TRBJ1-6, with 7 bases lining up with TRBD1. This CDR3 is 11 amino acids long. The V segment lost 6 bases and the J segment 13 bases; nucleotides outside the gene matches: 3. Here the CDR3 reads CASSPGGPLHF. The DNA of the CDR3 is TGTGCCAGCAGCCCAGGGGGGCCCCTCCACTTT.

The chain employs TRBV7-8 and TRBJ2-1; D not resolved. The CDR3 runs to 12 residues. V was clipped by 5 bases and J by 15 bases, with 17 bases between them. CDR1 SGHVS and CDR2 FQNEAQ come from the germline V gene. The CDR3 is CASSPGLSTGFF. DNA of the CDR3: TGTGCCAGCAGCCCCGGGCTCTCCACGGGGTTCTTC.

This rearrangement joins TRBV14 to TRBJ2-2, with 8 bases identical to TRBD2. Per the germline V gene, CDR1 is SGHDN and CDR2 is FVKESK. The CDR3 covers 18 residues. V shed 2 bases, J shed 3 bases, and the junction held 11 bases outside the gene matches. The CDR3 region has the DNA TGTGCCAGCAGCCAACGCGTGACGGGAGGGGTTCACACCGGGGAGCTGTTTTTT. This codes for CASSQRVTGGVHTGELFF.

In its sample, this clonotype was seen many times. The rearrangement uses TRBV7-9 and TRBJ2-5; 7 positions match TRBD2. The CDR3 runs 15 residues. Germline CDR1 SEHNR, CDR2 FQNEAQ (reference sequence). Unmatched junction bases numbered 9, after V lost 7 bases and J lost 1 base. CDR3 loop: CASTKVAGSQETQYF. The CDR3 nucleotides are TGTGCCAGCACAAAAGTAGCGGGTAGCCAAGAGACCCAGTACTTC.

Many counts were recorded for this clonotype. The chain is built from TRBV6-5 and TRBJ1-4, with D hard to call. The V gene's germline CDR1 is MNHEY and CDR2 SVGAGI. Trimming removed 1 base from V and 6 bases from J, with 15 bases in between. CDR3 length: 16 residues. Here the CDR3 DNA reads TGTGCCAGCAGTTACTTCCCAACAGCGGCGGATGAAAAACTGTTTTTT. Protein: CASSYFPTAADEKLFF.

This clonotype was picked up many times. V and J are TRBV27 and TRBJ2-3; D remains unclear. This CDR3 spans 15 amino acids. V shed 4 bases and J shed 0 bases, with 11 bases lying between them. Germline assignment: CDR1 MNHEY and CDR2 SMNVEV (reference sequence). The CDR3: CASSYDTPSTDTQYF. Written as DNA, the CDR3 is TGTGCCAGCAGTTATGACACCCCTAGCACAGATACGCAGTATTTT.

This clonotype occurred many times. This chain joins TRBV15 and TRBJ2-1, with 7 bases lining up with TRBD1. The CDR3 is 13 amino acids. Germline CDR1 reads LNHNV; CDR2 reads YYDKDF (reference sequence). Unmatched junction bases numbered 9, after V lost 6 bases and J lost 10 bases. This CDR3 is CATRAQGLEEQFF. CDR3 DNA sequence: TGTGCCACCAGGGCACAGGGGTTGGAGGAGCAGTTCTTC.

The table lists this clonotype with a few counts. This may be a read error: a much more frequent sequence differs by one nucleotide. The chain couples TRBV27 to TRBJ2-4; a weak D match, TRBD2 (5 bases). This CDR3 region has 16 residues. The germline V gene has CDR1 MNHEY and CDR2 SMNVEV (reference sequence). The chain's CDR3 is CASSSGGSLAKNSQYF. The DNA of the CDR3 is TGTGCCAGCAGTTCTGGCGGGTCCTTAGCCAAAAACAGTCAGTACTTC.

This clonotype was counted at least ten times. The chain recombines TRBV27 with TRBJ2-5; TRBD2 agrees at 13 bases. The CDR3 has 19 residues. The V segment lost 5 bases and the J segment 5 bases; nucleotides outside the gene matches: 17. Germline-derived CDR1 and CDR2 are MNHEY and SMNVEV (reference sequence). CDR3 nucleotides: TGTGCCAGCAGTGGTACTAGCGGGGGGGCTGATTTCTTTTGGGAGACCCAGTACTTC. It is translated as CASSGTSGGADFFWETQYF.

This clonotype was observed many times. The V gene is TRBV4-3, the J gene TRBJ2-5, with TRBD1 as a possible D gene (5 bases). V dropped 1 base and J dropped 2 bases, with 8 bases sitting between them. Germline V lookup: CDR1 LGHNA, CDR2 YSLEER. The CDR3 spans 14 residues. The DNA of the CDR3 is TGCGCCAGCAGCCAAGGACAGATACAAGAGACCCAGTACTTC. Translation: CASSQGQIQETQYF.